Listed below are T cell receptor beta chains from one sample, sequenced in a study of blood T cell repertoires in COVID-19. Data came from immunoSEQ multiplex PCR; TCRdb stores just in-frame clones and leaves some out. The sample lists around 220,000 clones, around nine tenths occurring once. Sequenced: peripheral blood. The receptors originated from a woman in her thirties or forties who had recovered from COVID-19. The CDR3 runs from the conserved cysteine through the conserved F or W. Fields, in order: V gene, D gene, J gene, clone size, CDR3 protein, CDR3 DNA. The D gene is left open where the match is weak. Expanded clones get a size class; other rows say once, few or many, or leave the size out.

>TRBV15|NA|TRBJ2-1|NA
CATSRLDGGQFF
TGTGCCACCAGCAGATTAGACGGGGGGCAGTTCTTC
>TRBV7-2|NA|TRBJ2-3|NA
CASSLDSGPTDTQYF
TGTGCCAGCAGCTTAGATTCAGGGCCCACAGATACGCAGTATTTT
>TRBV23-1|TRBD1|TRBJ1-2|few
CASRTTGGLVYGYTF
TGCGCCAGCAGGACAACAGGGGGACTCGTCTATGGCTACACCTTC
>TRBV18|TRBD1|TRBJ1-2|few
CASSPGTGGASGYGYTF
TGTGCCAGCTCACCCGGGACAGGGGGCGCGTCTGGGTATGGCTACACCTTC
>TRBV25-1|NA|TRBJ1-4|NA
CASSPGGVGEKLFF
TGTGCCAGCAGTCCGGGGGGGGTGGGTGAAAAACTGTTTTTT
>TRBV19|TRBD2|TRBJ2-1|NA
CASSIRGRATEQFF
TGTGCCAGTAGTATCCGCGGGAGGGCCACTGAGCAGTTCTTC
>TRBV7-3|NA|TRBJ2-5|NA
CASSLQPGEETQYF
TGTGCCAGCAGCTTACAACCGGGGGAAGAGACCCAGTACTTC
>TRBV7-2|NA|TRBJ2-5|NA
CASSRPPGKETQYF
TGTGCCAGCAGCCGGCCCCCCGGGAAAGAGACCCAGTACTTC
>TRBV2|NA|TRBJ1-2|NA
CASSEAGRAWGYTF
TGTGCCAGCAGTGAAGCAGGCAGGGCGTGGGGCTACACCTTC
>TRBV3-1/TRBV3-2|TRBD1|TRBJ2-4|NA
CASSQETGGSGAKNIQYF
TGTGCCAGCAGCCAAGAAACAGGGGGCTCGGGAGCCAAAAACATTCAGTACTTC
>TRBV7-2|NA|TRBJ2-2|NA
CASRGSPPRRELFF
TGTGCCAGCAGGGGGAGCCCCCCTCGCCGGGAGCTGTTTTTT
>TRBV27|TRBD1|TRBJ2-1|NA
CASSLSLTGVRSEQFF
TGTGCCAGCAGTTTATCCTTGACAGGGGTTAGAAGTGAGCAGTTCTTC
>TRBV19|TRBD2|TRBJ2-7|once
CASSIGLAVTSYEQYF
TGTGCCAGTAGTATAGGACTAGCGGTGACCTCCTACGAGCAGTACTTC
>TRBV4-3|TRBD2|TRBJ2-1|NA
CASSQDSRLAGGEFF
TGCGCCAGCAGCCAAGATAGTAGACTAGCGGGAGGGGAGTTCTTC
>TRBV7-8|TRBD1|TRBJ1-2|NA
CASSPPTGGSYGYTF
TGTGCCAGCAGCCCGCCCACAGGGGGCAGCTATGGCTACACCTTC
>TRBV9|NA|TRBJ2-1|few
CASSVEHDRRNNEQFF
TGTGCCAGCAGCGTAGAGCATGACAGAAGAAACAATGAGCAGTTCTTC
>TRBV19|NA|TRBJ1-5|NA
CASSMYAGYNQPQHF
TGTGCCAGTAGTATGTATGCGGGGTACAATCAGCCCCAGCATTTT
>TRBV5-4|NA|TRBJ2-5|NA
CASSSLGGRETQYF
TGTGCCAGCAGCTCCCTAGGGGGTAGGGAGACCCAGTACTTC